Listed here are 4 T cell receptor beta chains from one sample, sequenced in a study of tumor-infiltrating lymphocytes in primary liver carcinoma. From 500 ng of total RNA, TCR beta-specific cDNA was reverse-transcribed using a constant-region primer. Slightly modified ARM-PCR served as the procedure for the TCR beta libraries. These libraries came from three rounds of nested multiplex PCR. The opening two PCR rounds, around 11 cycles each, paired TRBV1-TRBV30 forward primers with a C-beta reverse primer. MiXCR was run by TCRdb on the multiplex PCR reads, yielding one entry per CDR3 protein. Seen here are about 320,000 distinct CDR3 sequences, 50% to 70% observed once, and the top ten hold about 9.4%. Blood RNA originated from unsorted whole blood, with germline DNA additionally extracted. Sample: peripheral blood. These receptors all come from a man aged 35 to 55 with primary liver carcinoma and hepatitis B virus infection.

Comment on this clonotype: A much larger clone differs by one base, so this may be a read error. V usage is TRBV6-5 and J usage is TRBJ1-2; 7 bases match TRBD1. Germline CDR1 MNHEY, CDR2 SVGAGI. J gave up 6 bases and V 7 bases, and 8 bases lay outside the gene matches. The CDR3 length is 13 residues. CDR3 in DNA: TGTGCCAGCACCCGGGGACAGTCAAATGGCTACACCTTC. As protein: CASTRGQSNGYTF.

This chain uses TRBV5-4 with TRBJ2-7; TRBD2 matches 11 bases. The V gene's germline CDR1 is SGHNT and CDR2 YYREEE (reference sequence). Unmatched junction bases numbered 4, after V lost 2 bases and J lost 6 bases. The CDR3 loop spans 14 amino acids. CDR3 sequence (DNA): TGTGCCAGCAGCTTCTTAGCGGGAGGGGGCGAGCAGTACTTC. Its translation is CASSFLAGGGEQYF.

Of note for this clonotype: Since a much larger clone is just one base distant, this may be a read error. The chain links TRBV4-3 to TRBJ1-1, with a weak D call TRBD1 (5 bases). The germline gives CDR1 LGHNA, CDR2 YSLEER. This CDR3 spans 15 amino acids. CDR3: CASIQDGTMNTEAFF. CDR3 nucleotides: TGCGCCAGCATCCAAGACGGGACGATGAACACTGAAGCTTTCTTT.

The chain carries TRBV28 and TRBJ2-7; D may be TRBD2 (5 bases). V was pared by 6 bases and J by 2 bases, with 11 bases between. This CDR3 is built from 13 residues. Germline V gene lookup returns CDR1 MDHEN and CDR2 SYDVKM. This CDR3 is CASRPDWTYEQYF. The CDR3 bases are TGTGCCAGCAGACCGGACTGGACCTACGAGCAGTACTTC.